This T cell receptor beta chain was retrieved from a study of T cell repertoires in cytomegalovirus infection. Study-wide background: The public TCR beta signatures pointed to both CMV infection and matching HLA type.

TCRdb ran MiXCR on the reads and lists one entry per CDR3 protein. The sample records approximately 100,000 distinct CDR3 sequences, under 45% being singletons. On this clonotype itself: Its antigen is as yet unknown.

V was cut by 2 bases and J by 5 bases, with 9 bases left in between. The CDR3 runs 13 residues. Germline loops: CDR1 SGHTA, CDR2 FQGTGA. Here the sequenced sample was CD8+ T cells from cultured PBMCs, taken from culture after CMV antigen stimulation. The origin of this receptor is a human donor in good health (CMV status not recorded). Some clones in this sample may be carry-over from other donors' samples. This chain joins TRBV7-3 and TRBJ1-1, with D tentatively TRBD1 (6 bases). CDR3: CASSLGGQTEAFF. The CDR3 bases are TGTGCCAGCAGCTTAGGGGGACAAACTGAAGCTTTCTTT.